This TCR beta chain was retrieved from a study of cytomegalovirus exposure and HLA in healthy donors. Study-wide results and limits: Highly shared variants forming one cluster were likely a sequencing artifact. What TCR beta sequences reportedly achieved was accurate prediction of HLA-A and HLA-B alleles in most subjects.

Concerning this clone itself: What it recognizes is unknown.

60 Vbeta and 13 Jbeta primers were used in PCR. Clones were sequenced by immunoSEQ multiplex PCR, and TCRdb holds only the in-frame ones, with some missing. The sample contains around 170,000 clones, more than 75% of which appear only once. The receptor comes from a woman between 50 and 59 years old in good health and CMV-seropositive. The sequenced sample consisted of PBMCs.

The CDR3 here is CASSLEVVQGGETQYF. The CDR3 DNA follows: TGCGCCAGCAGCTTGGAAGTGGTCCAGGGGGGAGAGACCCAGTACTTC. The chain uses TRBV5-1 and TRBJ2-5; D might be TRBD1 (7 bases). There are 16 residues in the CDR3. Germline CDR1 reads SGHRS; CDR2 reads YFSETQ. Trimming shortened V by 0 bases and J by 4 bases, and 16 bases separated the two germline ends.